These T cell receptor beta chains were read from a single sample in a study of T-cell reconstitution after alpha-beta-depleted transplantation in children. In TCRdb, the PCR reads were re-called with MiXCR into one record per CDR3 protein. The sample lists 540,000 or so distinct CDR3 sequences; under 30% were seen once. Sequencing used PBMCs, mostly from graft donor cells, obtained 360 days after TCRalphabeta/CD19-depleted stem cell transplant. The receptors derive from a boy under three years old who had a stem cell transplant for acute myeloid leukemia, so the T cells may come from the graft donor. CDR3s include the opening cysteine and the closing phenylalanine or tryptophan. Each record gives: clone size, D gene, V gene, J gene, CDR3 protein, CDR3 DNA. A D gene is named only where the DNA matches it firmly. Size tells how often a clone was seen (once, few, many) or the class of an expanded clone, and some rows leave it out.

>few|NA|TRBV20-1|TRBJ2-1
CSARARVTPYNEQFF
TGCAGTGCCAGGGCCAGGGTAACCCCCTACAATGAGCAGTTCTTC
>few|NA|TRBV20-1|TRBJ1-1
CSARPRTVTEAFF
TGCAGTGCTAGACCGAGGACAGTTACTGAAGCTTTCTTT
>NA|TRBD2|TRBV7-2|TRBJ2-7
CASSLAASGVTYEQYF
TGTGCCAGCAGCTTAGCGGCTAGCGGGGTCACCTACGAGCAGTACTTC
>NA|NA|TRBV27|TRBJ2-7
CASSVDQGLRNEQYF
TGTGCCAGCAGTGTAGATCAGGGGTTAAGAAACGAGCAGTACTTC
>NA|TRBD1|TRBV6-2/TRBV6-3|TRBJ1-1
CASSYSRYGQGTEAFF
TGTGCCAGCAGTTACTCGAGATATGGACAGGGCACTGAAGCTTTCTTT
>few|NA|TRBV7-2|TRBJ2-7
CASSSQGIGAYEQYF
TGTGCCAGCAGCTCCCAGGGGATCGGCGCCTACGAGCAGTACTTC
>many|NA|TRBV20-1|TRBJ2-5
CSATDGEETQYF
TGCAGTGCTACCGACGGAGAAGAGACCCAGTACTTC
>few|NA|TRBV4-3|TRBJ1-2
CASSQGPDNGGYTF
TGCGCCAGCAGCCAAGGACCGGATAACGGTGGCTACACCTTC
>NA|NA|TRBV30|TRBJ2-7
CAWSGQYEQYF
TGTGCCTGGAGTGGACAATACGAGCAGTACTTC
>few|TRBD1|TRBV13|TRBJ1-2
CASSPNRGNYGYTF
TGTGCCAGCAGCCCAAACAGGGGTAACTATGGCTACACCTTC
>many|NA|TRBV20-1|TRBJ1-5
CSALGYSNQPQHF
TGCAGTGCCCTCGGGTACAGCAATCAGCCCCAGCATTTT
>many|NA|TRBV6-4|TRBJ2-2
CASSVSRDTGELFF
TGTGCCAGCAGTGTATCCAGGGACACCGGGGAGCTGTTTTTT
>many|NA|TRBV20-1|TRBJ2-5
CSARARHTNQETQYF
TGCAGTGCTAGAGCCCGACACACCAACCAAGAGACCCAGTACTTC
>NA|NA|TRBV5-8|TRBJ2-5
CASSLVQVEYF
TGTGCCAGCAGCTTGGTTCAGGTCGAGTACTTC
>NA|NA|TRBV6-1|TRBJ1-5
CASPEAGGQPQHF
TGTGCCAGCCCGGAGGCGGGGGGGCAGCCCCAGCATTTT
>many|NA|TRBV20-1|TRBJ2-1
CSALYNEQFF
TGCAGTGCCCTGTACAATGAGCAGTTCTTC
>few|NA|TRBV24-1|TRBJ2-5
CATSDSGGLGETQYF
TGTGCCACCAGTGATTCAGGGGGGCTCGGAGAGACCCAGTACTTC
>NA|NA|TRBV12-3/TRBV12-4|TRBJ1-5
CASSLSALRGNQPQHF
TGTGCCAGCAGTTTATCAGCCCTCCGTGGCAATCAGCCCCAGCATTTT
>NA|NA|TRBV10-3|TRBJ2-1
CAINWGGEGQIHYNEQFF
TGTGCCATTAACTGGGGGGGAGAGGGACAGATACATTACAATGAGCAGTTCTTC
>few|TRBD1|TRBV4-2|TRBJ2-1
CASSQPRTGVYNEQFF
TGTGCCAGCAGCCAACCTCGGACAGGGGTCTACAATGAGCAGTTCTTC
>few|NA|TRBV5-1|TRBJ2-1
CASTLAPRADNEQFF
TGCGCCAGCACTCTCGCCCCCAGGGCTGACAATGAGCAGTTCTTC
>many|NA|TRBV29-1|TRBJ1-4
CSVAMAQGKNEKLFF
TGCAGCGTGGCTATGGCACAGGGCAAGAATGAAAAACTGTTTTTT
>few|TRBD2|TRBV6-5|TRBJ2-7
CASSYSQGGVEQYF
TGTGCCAGCAGTTACTCGCAGGGAGGGGTCGAGCAGTACTTC